These 21 T cell receptor beta chains were all obtained from the same sample, sequenced in a study of T-cell reconstitution after alpha-beta-depleted transplantation in children. TCRbeta library preparation incorporated unique molecular identifiers. TCRdb passed the PCR reads through MiXCR, listing each CDR3 protein once. The sample lists more than 150,000 distinct CDR3 sequences; roughly 7.5% were seen once. Sequencing was performed on PBMCs from the stem cell graft donor, taken from the stem cell graft. All receptors come from a human donor who donated a stem cell graft to a child with Wiskott-Aldrich syndrome.

This clonotype came up many times. The chain is built from TRBV5-1 and TRBJ2-7; TRBD1 aligns across 8 bases. CDR3 length: 15 amino acids. In germline, CDR1 is SGHRS, CDR2 YFSETQ. V lost 3 bases and J lost 5; bases outside the gene matches: 10. Written as DNA, the CDR3 is TGCGCCAGCAGCTCCTATGAGGACAGGGTTAACGAGCAGTACTTC. It specifies CASSSYEDRVNEQYF.

Ten or more counts support this clonotype. This chain connects TRBV27 to TRBJ2-5; the D is unclear. The germline gives CDR1 MNHEY, CDR2 SMNVEV (reference sequence). Trimming shortened V by 8 bases and J by 5 bases, and 9 bases separated the two germline ends. The CDR3 runs 11 residues. CDR3: CASATRETQYF. The CDR3 nucleotides are TGTGCCAGCGCCACGCGGGAGACCCAGTACTTC.

This clonotype was seen many times. The DNA of the CDR3 is TGCAGCGCCCCCGACAGGGAAACCTACAATGAGCAGTTCTTC. Translated, it gives CSAPDRETYNEQFF. The chain combines TRBV29-1 with TRBJ2-1; TRBD1 matches 7 bases. J gave up 2 bases and V 7 bases, and 8 bases lay outside the gene matches. The V gene's germline CDR1 is SQVTM and CDR2 ANQGSEA. This CDR3 is 14 amino acids long.

There are many counts of this clonotype. The chain couples TRBV5-1 to TRBJ2-7; unclear D gene. V was shortened by 0 bases and J by 2 bases, with 9 bases between the two germline ends. Germline V gene sequence: CDR1 SGHRS, CDR2 YFSETQ. The CDR3 covers 14 residues. CDR3 DNA sequence: TGCGCCAGCAGCTTGGTCGGCGGAGCCTACGAGCAGTACTTC. Its translation is CASSLVGGAYEQYF.

This clonotype has a count of ten or more. The chain has TRBV12-3 or TRBV12-4 and TRBJ2-5; no clear D gene. V was shortened by 6 bases and J by 5 bases, with 13 bases between the two germline ends. The CDR3 is made up of 13 amino acids. The CDR3 DNA reads as TGTGCCAGCAGAACAACTAAGTTGGAGACCCAGTACTTC. It is translated as CASRTTKLETQYF.

This clonotype has just a few counts. This rearrangement joins TRBV20-1 to TRBJ2-3; tentatively, D is TRBD2 (6 bases). The CDR3 spans 12 residues. V lost 5 bases and J 2 bases, leaving 8 bases between the germline ends. Germline CDR1 is DFQATT and CDR2 is SNEGSKA (reference sequence). Here the CDR3 reads CSARLVTDTQYF. In nucleotides, the CDR3 is TGCAGTGCTCGACTAGTCACAGATACGCAGTATTTT.

This clonotype was seen ten or more times. V usage is TRBV29-1 and J usage is TRBJ2-1; possibly TRBD1 for D (5 bases). The CDR3 is 12 amino acids. The V gene lost 5 bases and the J gene lost 8 bases, with 13 bases spanning the gap. CDR1 and CDR2 from the germline V gene are SQVTM and ANQGSEA. CDR3 DNA: TGCAGCGTTCTCCGACAGACGGATGAGCAGTTCTTC. Protein: CSVLRQTDEQFF.

Only a few counts were recorded for this clonotype. V and J are TRBV7-8 and TRBJ2-3; TRBD2 agrees at 9 bases. V dropped 2 bases and J dropped 0; count of bases not matched to a gene: 9. The V gene's germline CDR1 is SGHVS and CDR2 FQNEAQ. The length of the CDR3 is 18 residues. The CDR3 here is CASSLFFSGGSSTDTQYF. CDR3 DNA: TGTGCCAGCAGCTTATTTTTTAGCGGGGGATCGAGCACAGATACGCAGTATTTT.

In its sample, this clonotype was seen many times. This chain joins TRBV12-3 or TRBV12-4 and TRBJ1-3; D is ambiguous. The CDR3 totals 14 residues. V was trimmed by 3 bases and J by 0 bases, leaving 6 bases between them. The CDR3 bases are TGTGCCAGCAGTTTTTCATACTCTGGAAACACCATATATTTT. Protein sequence: CASSFSYSGNTIYF.

In this sample, this clonotype turned up many times. V and J are TRBV4-1 and TRBJ1-1; 7 bases fit TRBD1. The CDR3 covers 16 residues. The trim removed 1 base at V and 3 bases at J, leaving 8 bases unmatched. Germline V gene data show CDR1 as MGHRA and CDR2 as YSYEKL. The CDR3 reads CASSQGLGQPDTEAFF. The DNA of the CDR3 is TGCGCCAGCAGCCAAGGCCTGGGACAGCCTGACACTGAAGCTTTCTTT.

This clonotype came up many times. V gene TRBV7-8 combines with J gene TRBJ1-5; TRBD1 matches 9 bases. From germline, CDR1 is SGHVS and CDR2 FQNEAQ. With V trimmed by 4 bases and J by 6 bases, 7 bases remained unmatched. CDR3 length: 15 residues. As DNA, the CDR3 is TGTGCCAGCAGCTCACAGGGGGCGATAGGTCAGCCCCAGCATTTT. Translating it yields CASSSQGAIGQPQHF.

The chain joins TRBV27 to TRBJ1-4, with D possibly matching TRBD1 (5 bases). CDR1 and CDR2 (germline): MNHEY, SMNVEV (reference sequence). This CDR3 comprises 14 residues. Trimming cost V 5 bases and J 6 bases, with 13 bases left between them. The CDR3 loop is CASSTSGGDEKLFF. The CDR3 nucleotides are TGTGCCAGCAGTACCTCGGGGGGGGATGAAAAACTGTTTTTT.

This clonotype has a count of ten or more. V and J are TRBV7-9 and TRBJ2-1; 12 nucleotides align to TRBD2. Per the germline V gene, CDR1 is SEHNR and CDR2 is FQNEAQ (reference sequence). The CDR3 has 17 amino acids. Losses at the gene ends were 2 bases for V and 4 bases for J; bases not matched to a gene: 6. CDR3 amino acids: CASSLPGLAGKYNEQFF. CDR3 DNA: TGTGCCAGCAGCTTACCCGGACTAGCGGGAAAATACAATGAGCAGTTCTTC.

This clonotype was detected ten times or more. The gene calls are TRBV3-1 and TRBJ2-1; the D gene is possibly TRBD2 (6 bases). The germline V gene has CDR1 LGHDT and CDR2 YNNKEL (reference sequence). The V gene lost 1 base and the J gene lost 7 bases, with 17 bases spanning the gap. The length of the CDR3 is 16 residues. This chain's CDR3 is CASSQVIGGPSNEQFF. The DNA of the CDR3 is TGTGCCAGCAGCCAAGTAATTGGAGGGCCCTCGAATGAGCAGTTCTTC.

This clonotype was detected many times. This rearrangement joins TRBV5-5 to TRBJ1-5; D not certain. Germline assignment: CDR1 SGHKS and CDR2 YYEKEE (reference sequence). The CDR3 contains 14 residues. V was clipped by 7 bases and J by 0 bases, with 11 bases between them. The CDR3 region is CASGVKYSNQPQHF. The CDR3 nucleotides are TGTGCCAGCGGGGTGAAATATAGCAATCAGCCCCAGCATTTT.

The chain links TRBV5-4 to TRBJ2-7; perhaps TRBD1 as D (5 bases). Trimming took 4 bases from V and 7 from J, leaving 15 bases between them. CDR1 is SGHNT and CDR2 is YYREEE in the germline V gene (reference sequence). The length of the CDR3 is 13 residues. This CDR3 reads CASSQPGLREQYF. The CDR3, as DNA: TGTGCCAGCAGCCAGCCAGGGCTTCGGGAGCAGTACTTC.

In its sample, this clonotype was seen many times. The chain recombines TRBV7-8 with TRBJ2-3, with D perhaps matching TRBD1 or TRBD2 (5 bases each). Deletions cut 5 bases from V and 2 bases from J, with 14 bases between. The CDR3 is 15 amino acids. Germline V gives CDR1 SGHVS, CDR2 FQNEAQ. In DNA, the CDR3 is TGTGCCAGCAGCCCCCGGGACGCCTACACAGATACGCAGTATTTT. Encoded protein: CASSPRDAYTDTQYF.

This clonotype showed up many times. V is TRBV19 and J is TRBJ2-1; D might be TRBD1 or TRBD2, each matching 5 bases. V lost 3 bases and J lost 13, with 19 bases in between. CDR1 LNHDA and CDR2 SQIVND come from the germline V gene (reference sequence). The CDR3 is 14 amino acids. The CDR3 protein is CASSMGVGAGSQFF. CDR3 DNA sequence: TGTGCCAGTAGTATGGGGGTGGGAGCCGGATCCCAGTTCTTC.

This clonotype was counted ten times or more. The chain combines TRBV20-1 with TRBJ1-5; 7 bases align to TRBD1. Germline V gives CDR1 DFQATT, CDR2 SNEGSKA (reference sequence). The CDR3 runs to 13 residues. The CDR3 region is CSCTGASNQPQHF. CDR3 in DNA: TGCAGCTGCACAGGGGCTAGCAATCAGCCCCAGCATTTT.

This clonotype has ten or more counts. The chain combines TRBV5-1 with TRBJ2-2; 9 nucleotides match TRBD2. V lost 4 bases and J lost 5; bases outside the gene matches: 9. Germline CDR1 reads SGHRS; CDR2 reads YFSETQ. The CDR3 covers 16 residues. The CDR3 DNA reads as TGCGCCAGCAGCCCCTTAGCGGGGGAGCTTACCGGGGAGCTGTTTTTT. Translation gives CASSPLAGELTGELFF.

This clonotype appeared a few times. A read error may produce the germline difference seen at one junction end. CDR3 residues: CCARDPGLAGSYNEQFF. CDR3 nucleotides: TGCTGTGCTAGAGACCCGGGACTAGCGGGGTCCTACAATGAGCAGTTCTTC. The rearrangement uses TRBV20-1 and TRBJ2-1; 13 nucleotides line up with TRBD2. The length of the CDR3 is 17 residues. Germline V CDR1 and CDR2: DFQATT, SNEGSKA (reference sequence).